The sequence of this T cell receptor beta chain was determined in a study of cytomegalovirus exposure and HLA in healthy donors. Regarding donors, all were healthy bone marrow donors. Notes on this clone: Its antigen is unknown.

Researchers ran the PCR with 60 Vbeta and 13 Jbeta primers. Sequencing used immunoSEQ multiplex PCR; TCRdb keeps in-frame clones, though not all of them. Of 100,000 to 150,000 clones in the sample, about four fifths are singletons; the top ten hold more than 1.4%. The CDR3 is 15 amino acids. CDR1 is SGHTA and CDR2 is FQGNSA in the germline V gene. V lost 5 bases to trimming and J lost 0 bases, with 12 bases between them. Regarding the study as a whole: In a later analysis, TCR association rates varied by HLA locus: DRB1 most, HLA-C fewest. A later analysis reported that several of the most significant clusters appeared to be linked to common viral pathogens, among them Epstein-Barr virus. Within an earlier analysis, most TCR beta V segments proved productive either about 90% or about 30% of the time.

The sample taken for sequencing was PBMCs. V and J are TRBV7-2 and TRBJ2-3; D perhaps matches TRBD2 (6 bases). The origin of this receptor is a woman aged 18-35 years in good health and CMV-seronegative. The chain's CDR3 is CASSLRDWSTDTQYF. CDR3 bases: TGTGCCAGCAGCCTCCGGGACTGGAGCACAGATACGCAGTATTTT.